Below, 9 T cell receptor beta chains from the same sample are listed, as sequenced in a study of T cell repertoires in cytomegalovirus infection. TCRdb fed the reads into MiXCR, producing one record per CDR3 protein. The data show about 230,000 distinct CDR3 sequences, roughly 6.5% seen once. The material sequenced was PBMCs. These TCRs come from a human donor in good health (CMV status not recorded). Some clones in this sample may be carry-over from other donors' samples.

This clonotype was detected many times. The chain joins TRBV20-1 to TRBJ1-3; D is perhaps TRBD1 (5 bases). Germline V gene lookup returns CDR1 DFQATT and CDR2 SNEGSKA (reference sequence). V was pared by 0 bases and J by 4 bases, with 16 bases between. The CDR3 totals 16 residues. CDR3 sequence (DNA): TGCAGTGCTAGAGATCGGAGGGGTTCGAAAGGAAACACCATATATTTT. Its protein is CSARDRRGSKGNTIYF.

There are a few counts of this clonotype. The chain couples TRBV29-1 to TRBJ2-1; possible D gene TRBD2, 6 bases. Germline CDR1 reads SQVTM; CDR2 reads ANQGSEA. The length of the CDR3 is 14 residues. Trimming removed 1 base at V and 7 bases at J, with 14 bases between. DNA for the CDR3: TGCAGCGTTGAAGGTACGCGTGCGGGGAATGAGCAGTTCTTC. It specifies CSVEGTRAGNEQFF.

In its sample, this clonotype was seen many times. The chain uses TRBV20-1 and TRBJ1-5, with 11 bases that match TRBD1. The CDR3 consists of 17 residues. Trimming took 0 bases from V and 4 from J; bases not matched to a gene: 8. CDR1 is DFQATT and CDR2 is SNEGSKA in the germline V gene (reference sequence). CDR3 DNA: TGCAGTGCTAGAGATCCGGGACAGGGGGTGTCTAATCAGCCCCAGCATTTT. Protein product: CSARDPGQGVSNQPQHF.

Regarding this clonotype: At one boundary the junction diverges from the germline segment, which might be a read error. The genes are TRBV15 and TRBJ1-1; D call uncertain. Germline CDR1 LNHNV, CDR2 YYDKDF (reference sequence). The CDR3 runs 13 residues. The CDR3 DNA reads as TGTGCCACCAGCAGCGGTCAGTTGACCGAAGCTTTATTT. This gives the protein CATSSGQLTEALF.

There are many counts of this clonotype. This chain uses TRBV7-2 with TRBJ2-5; no clear D gene. With 5 bases removed from V and 0 bases from J, the gap between germline ends came to 7 bases. Per the germline V gene, CDR1 is SGHTA and CDR2 is FQGNSA. The CDR3 runs to 13 residues. The CDR3 DNA is TGTGCCAGCAGCCTTGGGTACCAAGAGACCCAGTACTTC. Its protein product is CASSLGYQETQYF.

At least ten counts were recorded for this clonotype. The chain combines TRBV6-1 with TRBJ1-5; 11 bases map to TRBD1. Germline assignment: CDR1 MNHNS and CDR2 SASEGT. V gave up 5 bases and J gave up 4 bases; unmatched junction bases: 4. CDR3 length: 15 amino acids. The CDR3 sequence is CASSSGTGGNQPQHF. In DNA, the CDR3 is TGTGCCAGCAGTTCAGGGACAGGGGGTAATCAGCCCCAGCATTTT.

This clonotype occurred a few times. This chain links TRBV20-1 with TRBJ1-5, with D uncertain. The germline CDR1 and CDR2 sequences are DFQATT and SNEGSKA (reference sequence). V lost 0 bases and J lost 2, with 23 bases in between. The CDR3 spans 19 residues. CDR3 in amino acids: CSARDSLKGRWEGNQPQHF. CDR3 DNA sequence: TGCAGTGCTAGAGATTCATTAAAGGGCCGGTGGGAAGGCAATCAGCCCCAGCATTTT.

This clonotype has ten or more counts. In DNA form, the CDR3 reads TGTGCCAGCAGAGACAGGGCGGTTGACGGCTACACCTTC. As protein: CASRDRAVDGYTF. J is TRBJ1-2 and V is TRBV28, with 7 bases that match TRBD1. The junction had 9 bases not matched to a gene; V was cut back by 6 bases and J by 8 bases. The V gene's germline CDR1 is MDHEN and CDR2 SYDVKM. The CDR3 spans 13 residues.

This clonotype showed up many times. This chain joins TRBV28 and TRBJ2-3, with 7 positions matching TRBD1. The CDR3 is made up of 15 amino acids. V trimming: 4 bases; J trimming: 1 base; junction bases outside the gene matches: 5. Germline loops: CDR1 MDHEN, CDR2 SYDVKM. CDR3 sequence: CASSSTGRGTDTQYF. The CDR3 nucleotides read TGTGCCAGCAGTTCGACAGGGCGCGGCACAGATACGCAGTATTTT. Full variable domain (rest looked up from reference TRBV28 and TRBJ2-3): DVKVTQSSRYLVKRTGEKVFLECVQDMDHENMFWYRQDPGLGLRLIYFSYDVKMKEKGDIPEGYSVSREKKERFSLILESASTNQTSMYLCASSSTGRGTDTQYFGPGTRLTVL.